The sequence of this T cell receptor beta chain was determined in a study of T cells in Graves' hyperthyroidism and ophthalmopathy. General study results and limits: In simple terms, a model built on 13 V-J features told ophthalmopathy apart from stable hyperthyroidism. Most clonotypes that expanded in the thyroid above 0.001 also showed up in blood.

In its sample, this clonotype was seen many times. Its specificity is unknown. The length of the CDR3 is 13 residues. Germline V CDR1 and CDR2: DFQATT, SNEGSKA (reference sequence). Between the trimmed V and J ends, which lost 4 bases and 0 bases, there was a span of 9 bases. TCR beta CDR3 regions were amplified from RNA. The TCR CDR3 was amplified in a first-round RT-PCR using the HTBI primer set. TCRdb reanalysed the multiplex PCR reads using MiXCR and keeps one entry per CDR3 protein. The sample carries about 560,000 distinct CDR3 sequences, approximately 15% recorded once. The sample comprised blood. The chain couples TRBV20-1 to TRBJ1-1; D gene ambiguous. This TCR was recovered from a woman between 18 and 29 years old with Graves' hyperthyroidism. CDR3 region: CSATLTLNTEAFF. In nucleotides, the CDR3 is TGCAGTGCTACCTTGACACTGAACACTGAAGCTTTCTTT.